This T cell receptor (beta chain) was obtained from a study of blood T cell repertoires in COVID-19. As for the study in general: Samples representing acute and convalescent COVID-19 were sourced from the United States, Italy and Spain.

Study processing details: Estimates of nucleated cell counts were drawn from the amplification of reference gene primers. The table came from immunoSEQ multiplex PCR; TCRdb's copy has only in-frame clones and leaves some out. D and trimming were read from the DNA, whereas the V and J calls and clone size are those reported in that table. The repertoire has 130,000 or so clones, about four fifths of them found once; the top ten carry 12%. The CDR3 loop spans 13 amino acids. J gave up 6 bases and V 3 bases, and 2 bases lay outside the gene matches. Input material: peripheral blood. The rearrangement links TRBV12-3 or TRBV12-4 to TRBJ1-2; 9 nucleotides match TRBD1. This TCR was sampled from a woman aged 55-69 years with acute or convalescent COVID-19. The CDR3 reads CASSFGTGNGYTF. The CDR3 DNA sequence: TGTGCCAGCAGTTTTGGGACAGGGAATGGCTACACCTTC.